This TCR beta chain appears in the sequencing data of a study of shared clonotypes between healthy human individuals. The protocol was immunoSEQ multiplex PCR, while the TCRdb copy is restricted to in-frame clones and leaves out a portion. The sample has millions of clones, over 85% seen once; the top ten hold 0.1% to 0.15%. The source of this sequence is a man aged 18-30 years in good health. Sequences were obtained from naive CD4+ T cells sorted from blood. Documented subset: CD45RA+ positively selected.

CDR3 amino acids: CASSSGQISIYEQYF. In nucleotides, the CDR3 is TGTGCCAGCAGCTCGGGACAGATATCTATCTACGAGCAGTACTTC. J is TRBJ2-7 and V is TRBV5-6; 7 bases agree with TRBD1. The V segment lost 3 bases and the J segment 3 bases; nucleotides outside the gene matches: 9. Germline CDR1 is SGHDT and CDR2 is YYEEEE. The length of the CDR3 is 15 residues.